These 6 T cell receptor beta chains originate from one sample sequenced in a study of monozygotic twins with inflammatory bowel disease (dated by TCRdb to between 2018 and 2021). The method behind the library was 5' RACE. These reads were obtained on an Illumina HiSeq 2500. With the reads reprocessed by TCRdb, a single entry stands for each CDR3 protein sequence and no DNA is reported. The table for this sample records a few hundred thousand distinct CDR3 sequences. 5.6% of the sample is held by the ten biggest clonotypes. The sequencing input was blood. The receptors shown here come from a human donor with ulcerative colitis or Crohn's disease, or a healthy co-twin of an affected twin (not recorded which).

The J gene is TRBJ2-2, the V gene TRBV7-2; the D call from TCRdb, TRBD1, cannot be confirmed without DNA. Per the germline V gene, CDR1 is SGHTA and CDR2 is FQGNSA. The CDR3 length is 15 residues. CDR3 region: CASSKQGAFTGELFF.

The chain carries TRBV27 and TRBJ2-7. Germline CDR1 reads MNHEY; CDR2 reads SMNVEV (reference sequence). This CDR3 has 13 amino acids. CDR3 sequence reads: CASSLSGVDEQYF.

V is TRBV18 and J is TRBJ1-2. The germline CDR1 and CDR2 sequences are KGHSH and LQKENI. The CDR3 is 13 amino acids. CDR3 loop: CASSPPGYYGYTF. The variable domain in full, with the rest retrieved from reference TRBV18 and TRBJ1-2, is NAGVMQNPRHLVRRRGQEARLRCSPMKGHSHVYWYRQLPEEGLKFMVYLQKENIIDESGMPKERFSAEFPKEGPSILRIQQVVRGDSAAYFCASSPPGYYGYTFGSGTRLTVV.

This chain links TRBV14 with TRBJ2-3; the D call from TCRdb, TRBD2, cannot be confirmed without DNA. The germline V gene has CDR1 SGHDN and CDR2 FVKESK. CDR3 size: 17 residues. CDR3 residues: CASSQDRAGGPADTQYF.

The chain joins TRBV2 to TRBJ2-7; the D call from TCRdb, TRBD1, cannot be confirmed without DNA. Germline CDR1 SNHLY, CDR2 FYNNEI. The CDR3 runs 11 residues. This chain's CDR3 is CTGRADTEQYF.

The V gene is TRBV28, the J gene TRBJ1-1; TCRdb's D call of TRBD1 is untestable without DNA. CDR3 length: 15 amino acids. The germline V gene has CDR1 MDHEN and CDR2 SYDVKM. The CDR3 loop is CASSPRTGRNTEAFF.